Listed below are T cell receptor beta chains from one sample, sequenced in a study of T cell changes during pregnancy in multiple sclerosis. Using immunoSEQ multiplex PCR, the repertoire was profiled, and TCRdb retains in-frame clones only, with some absent. The data contain roughly 47,000 clones, 94% of them singletons. This material consisted of CD8+ T cells from peripheral blood mononuclear cells, taken before pregnancy. The receptors stem from a female donor with multiple sclerosis, enrolled in a pregnancy study. CDR3s include the opening cysteine and the closing phenylalanine or tryptophan. Fields, in order: clone size, D gene, J gene, V gene, CDR3 protein, CDR3 DNA. The D gene is left open where the match is weak. Some rows mark clone size as missing; the rest say once, few, many or name a class of expanded clone.

once	TRBD1	TRBJ1-1	TRBV2	CASSFRDRGSDTEAFF	TGTGCCAGCAGCTTCCGGGACAGGGGATCGGACACTGAAGCTTTCTTT
-	-	TRBJ2-7	TRBV5-8	CASSFRGPYEQYF	TGTGCCAGCAGCTTCAGGGGCCCCTACGAGCAGTACTTC
-	-	TRBJ1-2	TRBV19	CASTTGGSNYGYTF	TGTGCCAGTACAACGGGAGGGAGTAACTATGGCTACACCTTC
once	-	TRBJ2-1	TRBV27	CASRRGGTYNEQFF	TGTGCCAGCAGGCGGGGTGGAACCTACAATGAGCAGTTCTTC
-	-	TRBJ2-3	TRBV6-6	CASSYADSSDTQYF	TGTGCCAGCAGTTACGCTGACAGCTCAGATACGCAGTATTTT
-	TRBD1	TRBJ2-5	TRBV5-1	CASRDRADETQYF	TGCGCCAGCAGGGACAGGGCCGACGAGACCCAGTACTTC
-	-	TRBJ2-7	TRBV1	CTSSAGTPYEQYF	TGCACCAGCAGCGCCGGGACACCCTACGAGCAGTACTTC
-	TRBD1	TRBJ2-7	TRBV14	CASSPQGAGHSYEQYF	TGTGCCAGCAGCCCACAGGGGGCGGGACATTCCTACGAGCAGTACTTC
-	-	TRBJ2-3	TRBV27	CASRLADTQYF	TGTGCCAGCCGATTAGCCGATACGCAGTATTTT
-	-	TRBJ2-2	TRBV6-5	CASSLLATRGELFF	TGTGCCAGCAGTTTATTAGCGACTCGCGGGGAGCTGTTTTTT
-	TRBD2	TRBJ2-1	TRBV30	CAWSEMEREAYNEQFF	TGTGCCTGGAGTGAAATGGAGCGGGAGGCCTACAATGAGCAGTTCTTC
-	TRBD2	TRBJ2-6	TRBV7-9	CASSLEGLAGAGANVLTF	TGTGCCAGCAGCTTAGAAGGACTAGCGGGAGCTGGGGCCAACGTCCTGACTTTC
once	-	TRBJ2-5	TRBV30	CAWSPQEETQYF	TGTGCCTGGAGCCCCCAGGAAGAGACCCAGTACTTC
-	TRBD2	TRBJ2-3	TRBV5-1	CASSLRTSRGLTDTQYF	TGCGCCAGCAGCTTAAGGACTAGCCGGGGACTCACAGATACGCAGTATTTT
-	-	TRBJ1-1	TRBV6-1	CASGGGEGNTEAFF	TGTGCCAGCGGGGGAGGGGAGGGGAACACTGAAGCTTTCTTT
-	-	TRBJ2-3	TRBV25-1	CASSTAASTDTQYF	TGTGCCAGCAGTACCGCGGCTAGCACAGATACGCAGTATTTT
-	TRBD1	TRBJ1-2	TRBV27	CASSLSKTGGVYGYTF	TGTGCCAGCAGTTTATCAAAGACAGGGGGGGTCTATGGCTACACCTTC
-	TRBD2	TRBJ2-1	TRBV27	CASTSSSGLSSYNEQFF	TGTGCCAGCACCTCTTCTAGCGGTTTAAGCTCCTACAATGAGCAGTTCTTC
-	TRBD2	TRBJ2-7	TRBV5-1	CASSWTSGNYEQYF	TGCGCCAGCAGCTGGACTAGCGGGAACTACGAGCAGTACTTC
-	TRBD2	TRBJ2-1	TRBV9	CASSPRGGLASMSSYNEQFF	TGTGCCAGCAGCCCCCGGGGAGGACTAGCGTCTATGAGCTCCTACAATGAGCAGTTCTTC
-	-	TRBJ2-6	TRBV29-1	CSVLSGSGANVLTF	TGCAGCGTTCTATCGGGCTCTGGGGCCAACGTCCTGACTTTC
-	TRBD2	TRBJ2-1	TRBV10-3	CAIRERLAGGPVLVYNEQFF	TGTGCCATCAGGGAAAGACTAGCGGGAGGGCCAGTTTTAGTCTACAATGAGCAGTTCTTC
-	-	TRBJ2-7	TRBV5-1	CASSLGDKTYEQYF	TGCGCCAGCAGCTTGGGGGACAAGACCTACGAGCAGTACTTC
-	TRBD2	TRBJ2-1	TRBV11-2	CASSLGLAGKGEQFF	TGTGCCAGCAGCTTAGGACTAGCGGGAAAGGGTGAGCAGTTCTTC
-	-	TRBJ1-3	TRBV28	CASLFEGGNTIYF	TGTGCCAGCCTCTTCGAGGGCGGAAACACCATATATTTT
-	-	TRBJ1-3	TRBV28	CASSLSQGPGNTIYF	TGTGCCAGCAGTTTGAGTCAGGGCCCTGGAAACACCATATATTTT
once	TRBD1	TRBJ2-7	TRBV7-9	CASSPRDRGQRQYF	TGTGCCAGCAGCCCACGTGACAGGGGGCAGAGGCAGTACTTC
-	-	TRBJ2-3	TRBV27	CASSFRGARDTQYF	TGTGCCAGCAGTTTTCGGGGGGCCCGGGATACGCAGTATTTT
-	TRBD1	TRBJ2-1	TRBV27	CASSPRDRGNYNEQFF	TGTGCCAGCAGTCCCCGGGACAGGGGGAATTACAATGAGCAGTTCTTC
-	-	TRBJ2-3	TRBV21-1	CASSMTSGLAGTDTQYF	TGTGCCAGCAGCATGACGTCAGGACTAGCAGGCACAGATACGCAGTATTTT
once	-	TRBJ2-1	TRBV30	CAWSVMWGRPYFHEQFF	TGTGCCTGGAGTGTAATGTGGGGCCGGCCCTACTTCCATGAGCAGTTCTTC
-	-	TRBJ2-7	TRBV2	CASSEEMGGSYEQYF	TGTGCCAGCAGTGAAGAAATGGGGGGCTCCTACGAGCAGTACTTC
-	TRBD2	TRBJ2-7	TRBV27	CASSFSTSGTSYEQYF	TGTGCCAGCAGTTTTTCGACTAGCGGTACATCCTACGAGCAGTACTTC
-	-	TRBJ1-1	TRBV7-6	CASSLASGGNTEAFF	TGTGCCAGCAGCTTAGCGTCCGGGGGGAACACTGAAGCTTTCTTT
-	-	TRBJ1-1	TRBV9	CASSLTSALPNTEAFF	TGTGCCAGCAGCCTAACTAGTGCGCTACCGAACACTGAAGCTTTCTTT
-	-	TRBJ1-1	TRBV2	CASSEWSNTEAFF	TGTGCCAGCAGTGAATGGAGCAACACTGAAGCTTTCTTT
-	TRBD2	TRBJ2-1	TRBV5-1	CASSIYSGRAANEQFF	TGCGCCAGCAGCATATATAGCGGGAGGGCAGCCAATGAGCAGTTCTTC
-	-	TRBJ2-7	TRBV4-3	CASSQDRKPHYEQYF	TGCGCCAGCAGCCAAGATCGAAAGCCCCACTACGAGCAGTACTTC
-	TRBD2	TRBJ2-3	TRBV19	CASSMGLAGHTDTQYF	TGTGCCAGTAGTATGGGACTAGCGGGACACACAGATACGCAGTATTTT
once	-	TRBJ2-7	TRBV5-4	CASSPFGGVGYEQYF	TGTGCCAGCTCCCCATTTGGCGGGGTGGGGTACGAGCAGTACTTC
-	TRBD2	TRBJ2-1	TRBV13	CASSITGTSGPEDEQFF	TGTGCCAGCAGCATCACCGGGACTAGCGGTCCGGAGGATGAGCAGTTCTTC
once	TRBD1	TRBJ2-1	TRBV7-9	CASSSHKGTGADNEQFF	TGTGCCAGCAGCTCCCACAAAGGGACAGGGGCCGACAATGAGCAGTTCTTC
-	-	TRBJ1-3	TRBV7-9	CASTSGAGNTIYF	TGTGCCAGCACTTCAGGGGCTGGAAACACCATATATTTT
-	-	TRBJ2-7	TRBV7-6	CASSPRPTGSYEQYF	TGTGCCAGCAGCCCTAGACCCACCGGGTCCTACGAGCAGTACTTC
-	-	TRBJ2-6	TRBV7-7	CASSFTGGPEDPGANVLTF	TGTGCCAGCAGCTTCACCGGCGGCCCCGAAGATCCTGGGGCCAACGTCCTGACTTTC
-	TRBD2	TRBJ2-7	TRBV5-1	CASGRAGGSYEQYF	TGCGCCAGCGGCCGAGCGGGAGGTTCCTACGAGCAGTACTTC
-	TRBD2	TRBJ2-7	TRBV29-1	CSVVISGAYEQYF	TGCAGCGTTGTTATTAGCGGGGCCTACGAGCAGTACTTC
-	TRBD1	TRBJ1-1	TRBV27	CASSLSGTGLTEAFF	TGTGCCAGCAGTTTATCCGGGACAGGGTTGACTGAAGCTTTCTTT
-	TRBD1	TRBJ2-7	TRBV19	CASSRDSSYEQYF	TGTGCCAGTAGTCGGGACAGTTCCTACGAGCAGTACTTC
-	-	TRBJ2-6	TRBV27	CASSSDSSGANVLTF	TGTGCCAGCAGTTCGGACTCCTCTGGGGCCAACGTCCTGACTTTC
-	TRBD2	TRBJ2-1	TRBV7-9	CASSLGGGGWYNEQFF	TGTGCCAGCAGCTTAGGGGGGGGTGGATGGTACAATGAGCAGTTCTTC
-	TRBD2	TRBJ2-6	TRBV27	CASSSLAGVSGANVLTF	TGTGCCAGCAGTTCCCTAGCGGGCGTCTCTGGGGCCAACGTCCTGACTTTC
-	-	TRBJ2-1	TRBV7-7	CASSPDSSSYNEQFF	TGTGCCAGCAGCCCCGACTCCAGCTCCTACAATGAGCAGTTCTTC
-	-	TRBJ2-7	TRBV27	CASSSLGVGYEQYF	TGTGCCAGCAGTTCCTTAGGGGTGGGCTACGAGCAGTACTTC